This T cell receptor beta chain was found in a study of OX40 agonist ivuxolimab in advanced cancers. The wider study: The study reported partial responses in three patients: one hepatocellular carcinoma, two cutaneous melanoma.

TCRdb's copy holds only in-frame clones and misses some; the assay was immunoSEQ multiplex PCR. Among about 80,000 clones listed, around 86% were seen once. This clone has just a few counts. Its target is unknown. Overall study findings and caveats: In general, CD8+ T cells held more expanded clones than CD4+ did, on average. Partial responders treated at 0.1-3.0 mg/kg exhibited clonal expansion among the lowest measured. In the 0.1 to 3.0 mg/kg range, CD4+ and CD8+ blood T cells had expanded clonally by week 6.

V lost 7 bases and J lost 2, with 14 bases in between. CDR3 length: 14 residues. The germline V gene encodes CDR1 MDHEN and CDR2 SYDVKM. The chain combines TRBV28 with TRBJ1-1, with no clear D. The clonotype was recovered from an adult with an advanced solid tumor such as melanoma, head and neck, liver or kidney cancer. The material was CD4+ or CD8+ T cells sorted from blood, obtained in a trial of the OX40 agonist ivuxolimab. The CDR3 spells CASTLVASNTEAFF. CDR3 sequence (DNA): TGTGCCAGCACCCTCGTGGCTAGTAACACTGAAGCTTTCTTT.